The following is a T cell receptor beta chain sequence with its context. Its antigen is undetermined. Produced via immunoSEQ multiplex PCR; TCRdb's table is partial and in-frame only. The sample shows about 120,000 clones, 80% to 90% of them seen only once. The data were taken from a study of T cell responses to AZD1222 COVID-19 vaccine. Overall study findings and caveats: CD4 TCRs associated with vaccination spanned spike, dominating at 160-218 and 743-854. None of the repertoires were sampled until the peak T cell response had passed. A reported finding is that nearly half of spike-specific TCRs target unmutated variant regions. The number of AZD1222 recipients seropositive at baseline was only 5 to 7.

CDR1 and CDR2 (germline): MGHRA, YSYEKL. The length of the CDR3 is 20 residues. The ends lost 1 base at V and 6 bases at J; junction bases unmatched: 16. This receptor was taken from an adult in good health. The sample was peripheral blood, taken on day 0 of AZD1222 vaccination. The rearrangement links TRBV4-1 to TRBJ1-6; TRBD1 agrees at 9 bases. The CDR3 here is CASSQASRADRGVSNSPLHF. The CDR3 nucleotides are TGCGCCAGCAGCCAAGCCTCTAGGGCGGACAGGGGAGTCTCTAATTCACCCCTCCACTTT.